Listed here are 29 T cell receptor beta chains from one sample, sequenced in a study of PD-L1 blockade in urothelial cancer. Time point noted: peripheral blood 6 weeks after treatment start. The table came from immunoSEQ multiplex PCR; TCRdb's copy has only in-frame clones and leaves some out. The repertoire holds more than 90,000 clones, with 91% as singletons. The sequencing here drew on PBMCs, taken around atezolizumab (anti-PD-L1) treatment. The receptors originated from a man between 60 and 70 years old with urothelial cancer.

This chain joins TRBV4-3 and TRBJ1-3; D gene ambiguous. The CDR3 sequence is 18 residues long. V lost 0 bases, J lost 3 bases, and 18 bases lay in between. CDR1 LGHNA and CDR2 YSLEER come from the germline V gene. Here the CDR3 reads CASSQDPRPDDFGNTIYF. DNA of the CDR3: TGCGCCAGCAGCCAAGACCCCCGTCCAGACGACTTTGGAAACACCATATATTTT.

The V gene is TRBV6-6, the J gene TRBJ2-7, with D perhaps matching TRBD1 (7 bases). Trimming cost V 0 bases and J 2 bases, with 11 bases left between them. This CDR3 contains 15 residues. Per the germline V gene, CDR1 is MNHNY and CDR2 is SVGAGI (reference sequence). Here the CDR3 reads CASSYSPGGPYEQYF. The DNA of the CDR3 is TGTGCCAGCAGTTACTCCCCAGGGGGGCCCTACGAGCAGTACTTC.

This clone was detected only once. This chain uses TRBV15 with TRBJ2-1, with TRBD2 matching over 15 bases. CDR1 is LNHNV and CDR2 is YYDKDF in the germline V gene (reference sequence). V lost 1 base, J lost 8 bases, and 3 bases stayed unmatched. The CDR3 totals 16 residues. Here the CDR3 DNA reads TGTGCCACCAGCAGAGGGGGACTAGCGGGAGGAGATGAGCAGTTCTTC. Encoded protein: CATSRGGLAGGDEQFF.

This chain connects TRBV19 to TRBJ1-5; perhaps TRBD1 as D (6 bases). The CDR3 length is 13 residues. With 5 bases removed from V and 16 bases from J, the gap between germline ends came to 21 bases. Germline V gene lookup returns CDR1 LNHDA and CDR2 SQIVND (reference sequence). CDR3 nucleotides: TGTGCCAGTAGTCCAAGAGGGGGGGGCCCAGAACATTTT. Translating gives CASSPRGGGPEHF.

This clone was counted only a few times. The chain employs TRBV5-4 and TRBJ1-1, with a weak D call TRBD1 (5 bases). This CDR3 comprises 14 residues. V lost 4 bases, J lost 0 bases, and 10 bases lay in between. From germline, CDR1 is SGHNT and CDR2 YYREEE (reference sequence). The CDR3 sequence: CASSGDRMNTEAFF. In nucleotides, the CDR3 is TGTGCCAGCAGCGGCGACAGAATGAACACTGAAGCTTTCTTT.

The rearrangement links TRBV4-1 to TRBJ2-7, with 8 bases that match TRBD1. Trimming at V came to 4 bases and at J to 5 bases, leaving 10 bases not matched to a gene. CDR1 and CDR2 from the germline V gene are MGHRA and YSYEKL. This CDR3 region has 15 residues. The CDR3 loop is CASSPVDRETNEQYF. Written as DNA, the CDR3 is TGCGCCAGCAGCCCCGTGGACAGGGAAACGAACGAGCAGTACTTC.

The CDR3 is CAISQTGWGSYF. The DNA for the CDR3 is TGTGCCATCAGTCAGACAGGTTGGGGGTCGTACTTC. This chain uses TRBV10-3 with TRBJ2-4, with D perhaps TRBD1 (6 bases). The germline V gene encodes CDR1 ENHRY and CDR2 SYGVKD. CDR3 length: 12 amino acids. The V gene lost 5 bases and the J gene lost 15 bases, with 17 bases spanning the gap.

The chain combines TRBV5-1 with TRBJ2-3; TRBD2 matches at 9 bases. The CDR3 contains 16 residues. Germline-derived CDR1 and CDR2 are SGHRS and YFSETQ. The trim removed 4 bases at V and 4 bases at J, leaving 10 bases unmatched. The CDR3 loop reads CASSKGLARSSDTQYF. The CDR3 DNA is TGCGCCAGCAGCAAAGGACTAGCGCGCTCCTCAGATACGCAGTATTTT. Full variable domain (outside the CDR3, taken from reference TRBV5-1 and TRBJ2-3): KAGVTQTPRYLIKTRGQQVTLSCSPISGHRSVSWYQQTPGQGLQFLFEYFSETQRNKGNFPGRFSGRQFSNSRSEMNVSTLELGDSALYLCASSKGLARSSDTQYFGPGTRLTVL.

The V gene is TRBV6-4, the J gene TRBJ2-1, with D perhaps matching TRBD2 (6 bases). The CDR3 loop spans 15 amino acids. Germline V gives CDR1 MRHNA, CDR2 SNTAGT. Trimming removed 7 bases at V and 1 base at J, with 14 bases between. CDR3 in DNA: TGTGCCAGCAACGAGACTAGGGAATCCTACAATGAGCAGTTCTTC. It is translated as CASNETRESYNEQFF.

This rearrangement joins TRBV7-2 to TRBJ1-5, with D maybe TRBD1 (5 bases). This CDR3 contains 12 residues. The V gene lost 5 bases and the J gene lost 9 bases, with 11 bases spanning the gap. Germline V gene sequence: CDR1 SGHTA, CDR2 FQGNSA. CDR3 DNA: TGTGCCAGCAGCCCCGGGGGGTGGCCCCAGCATTTT. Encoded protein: CASSPGGWPQHF.

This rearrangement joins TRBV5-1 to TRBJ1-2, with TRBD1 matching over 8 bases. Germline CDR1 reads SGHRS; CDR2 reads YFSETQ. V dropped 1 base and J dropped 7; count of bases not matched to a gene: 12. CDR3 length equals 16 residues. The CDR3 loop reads CASSLTGPDRASGYTF. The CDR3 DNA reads TGCGCCAGCAGCTTGACGGGCCCGGACAGGGCCAGTGGCTACACCTTC. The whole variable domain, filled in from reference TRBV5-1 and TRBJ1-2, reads KAGVTQTPRYLIKTRGQQVTLSCSPISGHRSVSWYQQTPGQGLQFLFEYFSETQRNKGNFPGRFSGRQFSNSRSEMNVSTLELGDSALYLCASSLTGPDRASGYTFGSGTRLTVV.

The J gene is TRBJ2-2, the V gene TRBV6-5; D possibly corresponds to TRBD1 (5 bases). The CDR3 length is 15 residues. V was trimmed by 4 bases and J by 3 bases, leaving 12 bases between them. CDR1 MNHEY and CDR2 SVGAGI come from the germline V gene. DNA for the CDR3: TGTGCCAGCAGTTCAGGGTCTAGGCACACCGGGGAGCTGTTTTTT. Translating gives CASSSGSRHTGELFF.

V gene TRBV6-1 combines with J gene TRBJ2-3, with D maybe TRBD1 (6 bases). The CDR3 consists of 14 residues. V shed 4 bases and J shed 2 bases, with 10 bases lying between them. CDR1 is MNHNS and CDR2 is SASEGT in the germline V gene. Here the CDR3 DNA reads TGTGCCAGCAGTGTACAGGGACCCACAGATACGCAGTATTTT. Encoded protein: CASSVQGPTDTQYF.

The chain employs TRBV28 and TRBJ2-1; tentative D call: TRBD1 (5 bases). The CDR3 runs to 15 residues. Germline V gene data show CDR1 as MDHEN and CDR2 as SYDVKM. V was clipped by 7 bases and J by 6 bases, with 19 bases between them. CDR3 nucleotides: TGTGCCAGCACCCGACCCGCCCATGGGGCCAATGAGCAGTTCTTC. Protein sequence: CASTRPAHGANEQFF.

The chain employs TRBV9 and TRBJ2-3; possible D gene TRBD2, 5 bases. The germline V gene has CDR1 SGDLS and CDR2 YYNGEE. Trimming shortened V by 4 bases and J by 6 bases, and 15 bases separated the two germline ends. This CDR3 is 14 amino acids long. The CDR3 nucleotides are TGTGCCAGCAGCATAACTAGGGTGCGGGATACGCAGTATTTT. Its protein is CASSITRVRDTQYF.

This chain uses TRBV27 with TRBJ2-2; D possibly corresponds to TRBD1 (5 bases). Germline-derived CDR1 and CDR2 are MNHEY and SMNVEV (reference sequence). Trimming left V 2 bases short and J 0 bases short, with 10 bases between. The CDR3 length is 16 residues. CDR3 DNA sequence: TGTGCCAGCAGTTTACGACAGCCTTCGAACACCGGGGAGCTGTTTTTT. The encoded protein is CASSLRQPSNTGELFF.

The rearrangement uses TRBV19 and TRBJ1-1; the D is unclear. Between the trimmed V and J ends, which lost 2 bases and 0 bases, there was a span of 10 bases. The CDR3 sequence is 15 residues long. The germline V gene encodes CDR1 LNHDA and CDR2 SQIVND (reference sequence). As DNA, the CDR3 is TGTGCCAGTAGTATATCACAGCGGTTGAACACTGAAGCTTTCTTT. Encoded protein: CASSISQRLNTEAFF.

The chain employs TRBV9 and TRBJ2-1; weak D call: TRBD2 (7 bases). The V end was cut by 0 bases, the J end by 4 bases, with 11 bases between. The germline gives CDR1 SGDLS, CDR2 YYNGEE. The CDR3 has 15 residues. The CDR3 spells CASSVGGGTYNEQFF. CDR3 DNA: TGTGCCAGCAGCGTAGGGGGAGGGACATACAATGAGCAGTTCTTC.

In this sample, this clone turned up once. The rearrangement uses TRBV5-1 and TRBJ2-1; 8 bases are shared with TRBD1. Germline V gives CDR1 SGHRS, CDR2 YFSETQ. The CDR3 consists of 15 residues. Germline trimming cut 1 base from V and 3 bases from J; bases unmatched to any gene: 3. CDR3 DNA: TGCGCCAGCAGCTTGCAGGGACAGGACTACAATGAGCAGTTCTTC. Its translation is CASSLQGQDYNEQFF. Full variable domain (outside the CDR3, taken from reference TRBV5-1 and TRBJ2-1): KAGVTQTPRYLIKTRGQQVTLSCSPISGHRSVSWYQQTPGQGLQFLFEYFSETQRNKGNFPGRFSGRQFSNSRSEMNVSTLELGDSALYLCASSLQGQDYNEQFFGPGTRLTVL.

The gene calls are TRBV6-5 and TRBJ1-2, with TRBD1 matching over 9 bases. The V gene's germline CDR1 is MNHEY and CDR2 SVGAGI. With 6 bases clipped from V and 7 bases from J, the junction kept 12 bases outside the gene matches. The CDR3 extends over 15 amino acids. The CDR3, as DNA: TGTGCCAGCAGACTTCCCGGGACAGGGTGGGGTGGCTACACCTTC. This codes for CASRLPGTGWGGYTF.

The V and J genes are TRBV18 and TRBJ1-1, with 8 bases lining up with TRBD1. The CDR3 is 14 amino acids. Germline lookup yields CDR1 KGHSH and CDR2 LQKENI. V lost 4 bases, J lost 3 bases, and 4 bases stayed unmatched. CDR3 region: CASSQNRGDTEAFF. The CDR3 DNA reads TGTGCCAGCTCACAGAACAGGGGGGACACTGAAGCTTTCTTT.

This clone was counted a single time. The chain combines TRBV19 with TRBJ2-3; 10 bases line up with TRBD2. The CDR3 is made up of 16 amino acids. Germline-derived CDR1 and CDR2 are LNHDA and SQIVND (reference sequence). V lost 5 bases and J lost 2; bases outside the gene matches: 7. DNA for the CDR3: TGTGCCAGTAGTGAGCTAGCGGGGGTTGCCACAGATACGCAGTATTTT. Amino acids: CASSELAGVATDTQYF.

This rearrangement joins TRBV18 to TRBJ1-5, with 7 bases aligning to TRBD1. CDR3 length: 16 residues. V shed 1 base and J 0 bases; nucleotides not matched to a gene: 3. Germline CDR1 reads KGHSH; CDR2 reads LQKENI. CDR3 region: CASSPQGADSNQPQHF. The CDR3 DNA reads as TGTGCCAGCTCACCACAGGGGGCAGATAGCAATCAGCCCCAGCATTTT.

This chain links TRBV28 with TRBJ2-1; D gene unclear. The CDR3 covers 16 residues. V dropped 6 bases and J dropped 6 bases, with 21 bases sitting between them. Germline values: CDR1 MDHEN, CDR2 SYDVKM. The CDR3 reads CASSSFIDNFGNEQFF. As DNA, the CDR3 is TGTGCCAGCAGCTCATTTATAGACAATTTTGGCAATGAGCAGTTCTTC.

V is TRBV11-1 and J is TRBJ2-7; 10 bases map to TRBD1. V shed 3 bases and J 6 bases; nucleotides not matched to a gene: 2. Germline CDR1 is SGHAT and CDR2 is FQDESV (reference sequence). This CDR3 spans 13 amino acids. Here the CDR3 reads CASSFDRGPEQYF. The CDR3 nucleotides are TGTGCCAGCAGCTTTGACAGGGGGCCCGAGCAGTACTTC.

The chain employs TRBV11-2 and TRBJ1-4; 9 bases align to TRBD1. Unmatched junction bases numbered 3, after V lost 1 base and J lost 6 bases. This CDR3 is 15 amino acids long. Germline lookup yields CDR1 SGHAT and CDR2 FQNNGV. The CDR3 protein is CASSLGWDRDEKLFF. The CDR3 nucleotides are TGTGCCAGCAGCTTAGGGTGGGACAGGGATGAAAAACTGTTTTTT.

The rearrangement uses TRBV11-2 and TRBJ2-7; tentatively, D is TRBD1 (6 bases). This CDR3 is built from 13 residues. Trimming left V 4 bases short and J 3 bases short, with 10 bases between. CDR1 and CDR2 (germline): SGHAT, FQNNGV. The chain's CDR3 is CASSWDNLYEQYF. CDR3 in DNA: TGTGCCAGCAGCTGGGACAATCTCTACGAGCAGTACTTC.

CDR3: CASSVMTSGVYNEQFF. CDR3 bases: TGTGCCAGCAGCGTAATGACTAGCGGGGTTTACAATGAGCAGTTCTTC. V usage is TRBV9 and J usage is TRBJ2-1; TRBD2 agrees at 11 bases. Germline assignment: CDR1 SGDLS and CDR2 YYNGEE. The CDR3 is 16 amino acids. Trimming cost V 1 base and J 4 bases; bases outside gene matches: 4. Drawing the rest from reference TRBV9 and TRBJ2-1, the complete variable domain is DSGVTQTPKHLITATGQRVTLRCSPRSGDLSVYWYQQSLDQGLQFLIQYYNGEERAKGNILERFSAQQFPDLHSELNLSSLELGDSALYFCASSVMTSGVYNEQFFGPGTRLTVL.

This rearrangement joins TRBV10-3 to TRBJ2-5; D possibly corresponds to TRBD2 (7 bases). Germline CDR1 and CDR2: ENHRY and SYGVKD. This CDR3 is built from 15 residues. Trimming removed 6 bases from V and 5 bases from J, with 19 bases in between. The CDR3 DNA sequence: TGTGCCATCAGCACCCGACTAGGGGGAGGGGAGACCCAGTACTTC. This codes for CAISTRLGGGETQYF.